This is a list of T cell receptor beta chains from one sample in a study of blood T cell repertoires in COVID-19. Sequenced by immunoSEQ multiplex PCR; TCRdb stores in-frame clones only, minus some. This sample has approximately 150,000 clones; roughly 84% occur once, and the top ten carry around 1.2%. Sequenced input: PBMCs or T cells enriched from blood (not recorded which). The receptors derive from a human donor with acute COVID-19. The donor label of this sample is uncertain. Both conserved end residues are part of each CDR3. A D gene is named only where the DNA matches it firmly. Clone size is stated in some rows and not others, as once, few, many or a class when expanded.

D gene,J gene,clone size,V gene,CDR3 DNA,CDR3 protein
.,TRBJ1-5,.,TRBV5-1,TGCGCCAGCAGCTTGGACAGCTATCAGCCCCAGCATTTT,CASSLDSYQPQHF
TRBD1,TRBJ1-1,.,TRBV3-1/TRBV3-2,TGTGCCAGCCCCCTAACAGGGGGGAGGATGAACACTGAAGCTTTCTTT,CASPLTGGRMNTEAFF
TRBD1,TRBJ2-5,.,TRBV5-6,TGTGCCAGCAGCTCGGACAGGGAAGGAGAGACCCAGTACTTC,CASSSDREGETQYF
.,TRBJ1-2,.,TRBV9,TGTGCCAGCAGCGTAGACAGTAGGGGCTATGGCTACACCTTC,CASSVDSRGYGYTF
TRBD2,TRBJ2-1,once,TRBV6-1,TGTGCCAGCAGTGTCGCCCTAGCGGGGACATACAATGAGCAGTTCTTC,CASSVALAGTYNEQFF
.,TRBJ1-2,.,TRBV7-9,TGTGCCAGCAGCCGGAACAGAGACCTTAACTATGGCTACACCTTC,CASSRNRDLNYGYTF
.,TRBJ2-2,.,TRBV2,TGTGCCAGCAGAGTAGACAGTAACACCGGGGAGCTGTTTTTT,CASRVDSNTGELFF
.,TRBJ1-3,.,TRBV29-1,TGCAGTATCTCGCTGGGCCCCGGAAACACCATATATTTT,CSISLGPGNTIYF
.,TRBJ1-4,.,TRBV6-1,TGTGCCAGCAGTGAAGCGCGCAGGATTAATGAAAAACTGTTTTTT,CASSEARRINEKLFF
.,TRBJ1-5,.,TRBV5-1,TGCGCCAGCAGCGCGGAGGGAGGGATCCAGCATTTT,CASSAEGGIQHF
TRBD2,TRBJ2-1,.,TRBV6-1,TGTGCCAGCAGTGAAATCATAGCGGGCCTTGACAATGAGCAGTTCTTC,CASSEIIAGLDNEQFF
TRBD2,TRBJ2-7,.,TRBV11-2,TGTGCCAGCAGCCGGACCGGGGGGACGGGCTACGAGCAGTACTTC,CASSRTGGTGYEQYF
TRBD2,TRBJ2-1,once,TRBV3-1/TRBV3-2,TGTGCCAGCAGCACCTCCGGGACTAGCGGAAACAATGAGCAGTTCTTC,CASSTSGTSGNNEQFF
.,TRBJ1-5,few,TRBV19,TGTGCCAGTAGTATGGGGAGTTATCAGCCCCAGCATTTT,CASSMGSYQPQHF
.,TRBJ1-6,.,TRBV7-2,TGTGCCAGCAGCGTAGGACAGATGCGTAATTCACCCCTCCACTTT,CASSVGQMRNSPLHF
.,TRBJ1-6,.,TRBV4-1,TGCGCCAGCAGCCAAGATCTTGGGGCTTCACCCCTCCACTTT,CASSQDLGASPLHF
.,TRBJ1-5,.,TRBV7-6,TGTGCCAGCAGCTTAGGGGGGCATAGCAATCAGCCCCAGCATTTT,CASSLGGHSNQPQHF
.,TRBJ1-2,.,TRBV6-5,TGTGCCAGCAGTTACCTAGACTCTGGCTCCTACACCTTC,CASSYLDSGSYTF
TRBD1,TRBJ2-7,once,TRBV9,TGTGCCAGCAGCGTAGGAACAGGGGGCCTGTTGGAGCAGTACTTC,CASSVGTGGLLEQYF
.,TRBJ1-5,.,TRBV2,TGTGCCAGCAGGACGGGACTTAATCAGCCCCAGCATTTT,CASRTGLNQPQHF
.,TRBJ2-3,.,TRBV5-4,TGTGCCAGCAGCTCTAACACAGATACGCAGTATTTT,CASSSNTDTQYF
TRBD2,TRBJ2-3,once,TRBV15,TGTGCCACCAGCAGAGTCCGGACTAGCGGGAACACAGATACGCAGTATTTT,CATSRVRTSGNTDTQYF
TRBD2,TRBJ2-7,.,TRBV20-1,TGCAGTGCTACTGAGAGGGAGACTAGCGGGTACGAGCAGTACTTC,CSATERETSGYEQYF
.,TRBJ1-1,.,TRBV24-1,TGTGCCACCAGTGACCCCCAGAACACTGAAGCTTTCTTT,CATSDPQNTEAFF
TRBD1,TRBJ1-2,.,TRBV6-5,TGTGCCAGCAGTCCCACGACAGGGGATGGCTACACCTTC,CASSPTTGDGYTF
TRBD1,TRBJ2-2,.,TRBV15,TGTGCCACCAGCAGACAGGGGGTCAACGGGGAGCTGTTTTTT,CATSRQGVNGELFF
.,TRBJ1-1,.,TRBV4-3,TGCGCCAGCAGCCAAGATATAGGGGAGAACACTGAAGCTTTCTTT,CASSQDIGENTEAFF
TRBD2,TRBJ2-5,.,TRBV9,TGTGCCAGCAGCGTCAGCGGGGGGGCCCCGGAGACCCAGTACTTC,CASSVSGGAPETQYF
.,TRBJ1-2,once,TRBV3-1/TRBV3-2,TGTGCCAGCAGCCAAGATGGCCGGGGAGTTCAACGTGGCTACACCTTC,CASSQDGRGVQRGYTF
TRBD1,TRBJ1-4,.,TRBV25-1,TGTGCCAGCAGTGATACCTACAAGACAGGGACGGGTGAAAAACTGTTTTTT,CASSDTYKTGTGEKLFF
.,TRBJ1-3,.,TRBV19,TGTGCCAGTAGCCGCGAGCCTGGAAACACCATATATTTT,CASSREPGNTIYF